A selection of T cell receptor beta chains follows, all from one sample in a study of human versus mouse CDR3 diversity and MHC coevolution. Using immunoSEQ multiplex PCR, the repertoire was profiled, and TCRdb retains in-frame clones only, with some absent. Among 55,000 to 65,000 clones listed, roughly 93% were seen once. Sequencing input: naive CD4+ T cells from blood. The receptors were sampled from a person between 55 and 69 years old in good health. CDR3s include the opening cysteine and the closing phenylalanine or tryptophan. D genes are given only for firm matches. Part of the rows lack a size; the others show once, few, many or a class for expanded clones.

j_gene,v_gene,d_gene,abundance,CDR3nt,CDR3aa
TRBJ2-2,TRBV6-5,NA,NA,TGTGCCAGCAGCACGGGACTCGTTGTGGGGGAGCTGTTTTTT,CASSTGLVVGELFF
TRBJ1-4,TRBV5-1,NA,NA,TGCGCCAGCAGCTCAGGCCAGACGGAGGCTAATGAAAAACTGTTTTTT,CASSSGQTEANEKLFF
TRBJ1-4,TRBV18,NA,NA,TGTGCCAGCTCACCAAACCCGGGACAACTAAATGAAAAACTGTTTTTT,CASSPNPGQLNEKLFF
TRBJ2-1,TRBV5-6,TRBD2,NA,TGTGCCAGCAGCTTGGCCGGGCGGGAGGGCAATGAGCAGTTCTTC,CASSLAGREGNEQFF
TRBJ2-1,TRBV5-1,TRBD2,NA,TGCGCCAGCAGCCCGGAGGGCGGGAGGCGGTTCTTC,CASSPEGGRRFF
TRBJ2-2,TRBV6-1,TRBD2,NA,TGTGCCAGCAGTGAATATGGGACTAGCGGGAAGGTCGGGGAGCTGTTTTTT,CASSEYGTSGKVGELFF
TRBJ1-2,TRBV19,TRBD1,NA,TGTGCCAGTAGGGGGACAGGGGGACCGACCTATGGCTACACCTTC,CASRGTGGPTYGYTF
TRBJ1-6,TRBV6-6,NA,NA,TGTGCCAGCAGTTCGGGGGGCGCGGAATCACCCCTCCACTTT,CASSSGGAESPLHF
TRBJ2-7,TRBV28,NA,NA,TGTGCCAGCAGTTTATATCAGGGGATTAGCGAGCAGTACTTC,CASSLYQGISEQYF
TRBJ2-7,TRBV2,TRBD2,once,TGTGCCAGCAGTGAAGTGCTAGCGGGGCTATACGAGCAGTACTTC,CASSEVLAGLYEQYF
TRBJ1-6,TRBV5-4,NA,NA,TGTGCCAGCACCGAGTCCAGGGTCTATAATTCACCCCTCCACTTT,CASTESRVYNSPLHF
TRBJ1-3,TRBV18,TRBD1,once,TGTGCCAGCTCAACAGGGGGGGACTCTGGAAACACCATATATTTT,CASSTGGDSGNTIYF
TRBJ2-3,TRBV2,NA,NA,TGTGCCAGCAGTGAATTGGCCGGGTCCACAGATACGCAGTATTTT,CASSELAGSTDTQYF
TRBJ1-2,TRBV7-6,TRBD1,NA,TGTGCCAGCAGCCGCCTGGGACAGAGCTATGGCTACACCTTC,CASSRLGQSYGYTF
TRBJ2-3,TRBV5-4,TRBD2,NA,TGTGCCAGCAGCTCCCTGACTAGCGGGAGTGGTACAGATACGCAGTATTTT,CASSSLTSGSGTDTQYF